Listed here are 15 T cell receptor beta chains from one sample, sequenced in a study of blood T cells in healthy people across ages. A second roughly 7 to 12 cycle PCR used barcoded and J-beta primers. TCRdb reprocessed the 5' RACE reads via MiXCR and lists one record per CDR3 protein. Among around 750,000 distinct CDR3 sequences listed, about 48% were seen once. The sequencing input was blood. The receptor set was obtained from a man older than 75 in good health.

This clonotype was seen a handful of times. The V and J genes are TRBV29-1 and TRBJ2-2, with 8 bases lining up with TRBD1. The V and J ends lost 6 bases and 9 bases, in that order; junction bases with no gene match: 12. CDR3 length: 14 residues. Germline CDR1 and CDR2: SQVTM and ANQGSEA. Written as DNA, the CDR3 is TGCAGCGTGCTCGGAGACAGGGGAAGACGGGAGCTGTTTTTT. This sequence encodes CSVLGDRGRRELFF.

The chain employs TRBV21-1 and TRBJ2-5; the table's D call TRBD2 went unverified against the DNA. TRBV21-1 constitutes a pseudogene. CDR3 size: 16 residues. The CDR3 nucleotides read TGTGCCAGCAGCAAAGGGAAAGGGAGGCCTTGGGAGACCCAGTACTTC. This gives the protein CASSKGKGRPWETQYF.

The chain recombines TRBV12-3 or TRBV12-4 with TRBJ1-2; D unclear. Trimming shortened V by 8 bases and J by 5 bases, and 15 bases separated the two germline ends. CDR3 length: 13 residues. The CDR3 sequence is CASSTGSKYGYTF. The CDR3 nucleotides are TGTGCCAGCTCGACGGGCAGTAAATATGGCTACACCTTC.

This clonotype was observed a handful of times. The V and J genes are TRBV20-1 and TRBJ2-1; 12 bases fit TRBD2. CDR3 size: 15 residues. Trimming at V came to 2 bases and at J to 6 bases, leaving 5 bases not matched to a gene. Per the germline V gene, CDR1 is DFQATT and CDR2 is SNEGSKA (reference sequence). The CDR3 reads CSARQGLAGRNEQFF. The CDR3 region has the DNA TGCAGTGCTAGACAGGGACTAGCGGGCCGCAATGAGCAGTTCTTC.

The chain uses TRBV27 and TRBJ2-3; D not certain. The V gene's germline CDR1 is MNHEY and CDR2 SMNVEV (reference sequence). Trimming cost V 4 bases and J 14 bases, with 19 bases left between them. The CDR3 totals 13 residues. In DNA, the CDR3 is TGTGCCAGCAGTTCGCTAAATCCGAGATACGCGTATTTT. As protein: CASSSLNPRYAYF.

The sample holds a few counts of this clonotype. The CDR3 reads CASSLASLAHSSYNEQFF. CDR3 DNA: TGTGCCAGCAGCTTAGCGAGCCTAGCGCATAGCTCCTACAATGAGCAGTTCTTC. The chain combines TRBV7-2 with TRBJ2-1, with a possible D match to TRBD2 (6 bases). Germline CDR1 is SGHTA and CDR2 is FQGNSA. The CDR3 loop spans 18 amino acids. With 0 bases removed from V and 0 bases from J, the gap between germline ends came to 15 bases.

In DNA form, the CDR3 reads TGTGCCAGCAGCTCTATCACGGCCTTCTATTCGGATACGCAGTATTTT. It is translated as CASSSITAFYSDTQYF. This chain connects TRBV7-2 to TRBJ2-3; no firm D call. Per the germline V gene, CDR1 is SGHTA and CDR2 is FQGNSA. V was trimmed by 4 bases and J by 6 bases, leaving 20 bases between them. The CDR3 length is 16 residues.

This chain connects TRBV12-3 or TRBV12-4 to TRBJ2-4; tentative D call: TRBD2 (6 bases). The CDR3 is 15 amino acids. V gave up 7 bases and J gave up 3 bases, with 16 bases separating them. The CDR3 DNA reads TGTGCCAGCACCCCAAGGTGGGACTTCAAAAACATTCAGTACTTC. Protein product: CASTPRWDFKNIQYF.

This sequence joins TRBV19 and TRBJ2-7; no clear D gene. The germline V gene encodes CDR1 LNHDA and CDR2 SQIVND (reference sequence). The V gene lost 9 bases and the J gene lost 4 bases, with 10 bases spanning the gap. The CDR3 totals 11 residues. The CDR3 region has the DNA TGTGCCAGAGGCCTTTCGTACGAGCAGTACTTC. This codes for CARGLSYEQYF.

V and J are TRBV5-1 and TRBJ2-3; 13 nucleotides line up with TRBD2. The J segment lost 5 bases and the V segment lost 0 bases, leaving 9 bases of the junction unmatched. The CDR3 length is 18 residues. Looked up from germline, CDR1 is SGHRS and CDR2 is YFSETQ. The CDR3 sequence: CASSLGETSGRLEDTQYF. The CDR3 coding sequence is TGCGCCAGCAGCTTGGGGGAGACTAGCGGGAGGTTGGAAGATACGCAGTATTTT.

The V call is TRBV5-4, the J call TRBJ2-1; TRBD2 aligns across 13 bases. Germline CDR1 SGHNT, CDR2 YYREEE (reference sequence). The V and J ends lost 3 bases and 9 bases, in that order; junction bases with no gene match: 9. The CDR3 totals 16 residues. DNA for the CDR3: TGTGCCAGCAGCTCAGGAAGGACTAGCGGGAGTACTGAGCAGTTCTTC. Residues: CASSSGRTSGSTEQFF.

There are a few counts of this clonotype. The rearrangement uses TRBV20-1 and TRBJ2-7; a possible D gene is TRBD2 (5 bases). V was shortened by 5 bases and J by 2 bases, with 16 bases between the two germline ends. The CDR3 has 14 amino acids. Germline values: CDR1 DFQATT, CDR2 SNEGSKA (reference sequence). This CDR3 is CSAGIRAVAYEQYF. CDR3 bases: TGCAGTGCTGGGATAAGAGCGGTCGCCTACGAGCAGTACTTC.

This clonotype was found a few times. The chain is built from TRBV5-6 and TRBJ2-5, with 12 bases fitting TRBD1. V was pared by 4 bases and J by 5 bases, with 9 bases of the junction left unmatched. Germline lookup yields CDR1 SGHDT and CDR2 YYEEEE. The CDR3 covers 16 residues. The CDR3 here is CASSTRDRGRPETQYF. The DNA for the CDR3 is TGTGCCAGCAGCACTCGGGACAGGGGGCGCCCCGAGACCCAGTACTTC.

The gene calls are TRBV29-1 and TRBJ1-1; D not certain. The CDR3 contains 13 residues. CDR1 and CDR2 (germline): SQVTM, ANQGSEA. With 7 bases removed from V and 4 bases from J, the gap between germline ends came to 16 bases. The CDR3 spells CSAIQGLGTEAFF. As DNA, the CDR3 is TGCAGCGCCATACAAGGGTTGGGCACTGAAGCTTTCTTT.

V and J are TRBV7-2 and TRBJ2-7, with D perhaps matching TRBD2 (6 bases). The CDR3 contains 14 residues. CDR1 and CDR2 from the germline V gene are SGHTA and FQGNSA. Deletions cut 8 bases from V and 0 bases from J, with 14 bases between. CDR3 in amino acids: CASRRDSPSYEQYF. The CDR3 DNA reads TGTGCCAGCCGACGGGACTCTCCCTCCTACGAGCAGTACTTC.